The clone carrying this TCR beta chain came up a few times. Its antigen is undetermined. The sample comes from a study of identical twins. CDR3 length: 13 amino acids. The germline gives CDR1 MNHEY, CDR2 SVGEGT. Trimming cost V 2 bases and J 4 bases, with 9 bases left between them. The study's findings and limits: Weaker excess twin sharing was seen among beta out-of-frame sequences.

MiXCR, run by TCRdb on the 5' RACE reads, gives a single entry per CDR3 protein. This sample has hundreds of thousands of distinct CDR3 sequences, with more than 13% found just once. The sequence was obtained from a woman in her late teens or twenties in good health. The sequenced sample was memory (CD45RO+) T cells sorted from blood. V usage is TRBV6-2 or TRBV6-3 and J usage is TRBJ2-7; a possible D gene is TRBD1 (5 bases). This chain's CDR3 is CASSYGRTYEQYF. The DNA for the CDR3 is TGTGCCAGCAGTTACGGCAGGACATACGAGCAGTACTTC.